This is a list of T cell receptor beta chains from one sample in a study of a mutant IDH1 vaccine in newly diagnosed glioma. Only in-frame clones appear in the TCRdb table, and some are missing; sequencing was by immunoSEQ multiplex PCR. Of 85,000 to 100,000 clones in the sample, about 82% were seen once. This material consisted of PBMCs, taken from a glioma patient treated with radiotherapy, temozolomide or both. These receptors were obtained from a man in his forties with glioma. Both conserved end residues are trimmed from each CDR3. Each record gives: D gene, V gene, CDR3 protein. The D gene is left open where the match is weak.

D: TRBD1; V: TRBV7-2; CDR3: ASSSRTGHTGELF
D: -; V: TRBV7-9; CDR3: ASSLGGGGWNEQF
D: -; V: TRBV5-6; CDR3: ASSSYWDQGLAYEQY
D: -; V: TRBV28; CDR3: ASSASGWDEAF
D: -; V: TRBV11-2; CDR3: ASSLRGGATGELF
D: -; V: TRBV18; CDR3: ASSPQPSYEQY
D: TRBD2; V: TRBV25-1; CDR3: ASRPWGGYNEQF
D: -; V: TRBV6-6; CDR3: ASSPSAGILTNEQF
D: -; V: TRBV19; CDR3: ASRREGTGQETQY
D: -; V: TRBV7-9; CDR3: ASSKRDSYYEQY
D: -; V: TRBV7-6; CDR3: ASSLAPETGRDEQY
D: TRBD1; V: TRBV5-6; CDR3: ASSLGIDRASTLFYGYT
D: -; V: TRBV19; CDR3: ASSIRKEILGGNSPLH
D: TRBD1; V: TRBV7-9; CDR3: ASSLTGVRDTQY
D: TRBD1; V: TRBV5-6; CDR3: ASSLDRGSTGELF
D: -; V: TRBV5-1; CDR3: ASNEGGTEAF
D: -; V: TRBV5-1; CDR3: ASSLGVYEQY
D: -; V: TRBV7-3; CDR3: ASSLTTTSEQY
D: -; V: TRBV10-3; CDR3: AISESVGYEQY
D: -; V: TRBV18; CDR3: ASSPKQGYEQY
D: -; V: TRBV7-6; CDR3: ASSLLRQTTDTQY
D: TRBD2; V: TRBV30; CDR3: AWRTRGGRYTGELF
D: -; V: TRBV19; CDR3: ASSAPEQVRDYGYT
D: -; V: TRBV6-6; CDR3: ASSPGGYYEQY
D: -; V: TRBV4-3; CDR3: ASSQRSGNTIY
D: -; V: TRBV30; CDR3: AWSREWGKEELF
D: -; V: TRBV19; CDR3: ASSPRRGAQAGYT
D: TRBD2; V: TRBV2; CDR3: ASRRTSGGKETQY
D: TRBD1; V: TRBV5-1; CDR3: ASSLTRTGPHEQY
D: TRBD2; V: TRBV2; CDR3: ASSFRTSGGARDTQY
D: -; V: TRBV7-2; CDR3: ASSLGGISYEQY